The next 4 T cell receptor beta chains were all read from a single sample in a study of sequential checkpoint blockade in melanoma. The treatment denotes: randomized to nivolumab then ipilimumab (arm A) or the reverse (arm B). Sequencing was performed with immunoSEQ multiplex PCR; in TCRdb, only in-frame clones are kept and a portion is missing. The table records 3,000 to 4,000 clones, just over 20% of them present only once. Specimen: tumor tissue (inferred from file names), collected from a patient given nivolumab and ipilimumab in sequence. These receptor sequences come from a human donor with melanoma.

By sample fraction, this clone is large. V is TRBV6-8 and J is TRBJ2-7, with D possibly called TRBD1 or TRBD2 (5 bases each). From germline, CDR1 is MNHGY and CDR2 SAAAGT. CDR3 size: 15 residues. Between the trimmed V and J ends, which lost 0 bases and 0 bases, there was a span of 9 bases. In DNA, the CDR3 is TGTGCCAGCAGTTACTCGGCAGGGAGCTCCTACGAGCAGTACTTC. Translation gives CASSYSAGSSYEQYF.

The V call is TRBV5-1, the J call TRBJ2-3; 8 nucleotides align to TRBD1. The CDR3 runs to 20 residues. Unmatched junction bases numbered 17, after V lost 2 bases and J lost 0 bases. Germline V gene lookup returns CDR1 SGHRS and CDR2 YFSETQ. The chain's CDR3 is CASSLRQGTPSQASTDTQYF. The CDR3 nucleotides read TGCGCCAGCAGCTTACGACAGGGGACACCATCGCAGGCTAGCACAGATACGCAGTATTTT.

V and J are TRBV28 and TRBJ1-2, with TRBD1 as a possible D gene (6 bases). The CDR3 sequence is 15 residues long. Per germline, CDR1 MDHEN and CDR2 SYDVKM. V shed 2 bases and J shed 8 bases, with 18 bases lying between them. CDR3 protein: CASSLGPGTSPGYTF. CDR3 sequence (DNA): TGTGCCAGCAGTTTAGGCCCAGGGACAAGTCCGGGCTACACCTTC.

This clone was seen at least ten times. The rearrangement joins TRBV9 to TRBJ2-3; D might be TRBD2 (5 bases). V dropped 7 bases and J dropped 2 bases, with 14 bases sitting between them. The germline gives CDR1 SGDLS, CDR2 YYNGEE. The CDR3 runs to 14 residues. The CDR3 DNA reads TGTGCCAGCGGGAGAGAAGGGTTCACAGATACGCAGTATTTT. Protein: CASGREGFTDTQYF.